The 25 T cell receptor beta chains listed next were all sequenced from one sample in a study of T cell changes during pregnancy in multiple sclerosis. Here immunoSEQ multiplex PCR was the method, and the copy in TCRdb shows in-frame clones only, minus some. The profile shows 85,000 to 100,000 clones, 85% to 95% of them singletons. This specimen consisted of peripheral blood, obtained in the first trimester of pregnancy. Receptors were obtained from a female donor with multiple sclerosis, enrolled in a pregnancy study.

The CDR3 reads CASSQSVGTSTDTQYF. The CDR3 region has the DNA TGTGCCAGCAGCCAGTCGGTCGGGACTAGCACAGATACGCAGTATTTT. V and J are TRBV5-4 and TRBJ2-3, with D possibly being TRBD2 (6 bases). Trimming left V 4 bases short and J 0 bases short, with 15 bases between. The CDR3 extends over 16 amino acids. The germline V gene encodes CDR1 SGHNT and CDR2 YYREEE (reference sequence). The whole variable domain, filled in from reference TRBV5-4 and TRBJ2-3, reads ETGVTQSPTHLIKTRGQQVTLRCSSQSGHNTVSWYQQALGQGPQFIFQYYREEENGRGNFPPRFSGLQFPNYSSELNVNALELDDSALYLCASSQSVGTSTDTQYFGPGTRLTVL.

The genes are TRBV7-2 and TRBJ2-7; unclear D gene. Germline assignment: CDR1 SGHTA and CDR2 FQGNSA. V was shortened by 5 bases and J by 3 bases, with 14 bases between the two germline ends. The CDR3 spans 14 residues. The chain's CDR3 is CASSLRLGSYEQYF. The CDR3 DNA follows: TGTGCCAGCAGCCTCCGGCTAGGTAGCTACGAGCAGTACTTC.

V is TRBV28 and J is TRBJ1-2; D remains ambiguous. The CDR3 contains 13 residues. V was clipped by 8 bases and J by 5 bases, with 15 bases between them. Germline CDR1 reads MDHEN; CDR2 reads SYDVKM. CDR3 sequence reads: CASLTNNLYGYTF. The CDR3 coding sequence is TGTGCCAGCCTCACTAATAACCTATATGGCTACACCTTC.

The genes are TRBV11-2 and TRBJ2-5, with 8 bases identical to TRBD1. With V trimmed by 5 bases and J by 5 bases, 7 bases remained unmatched. This CDR3 comprises 14 residues. In germline, CDR1 is SGHAT, CDR2 FQNNGV. The CDR3 is CASSQDRVRETQYF. As DNA, the CDR3 is TGTGCCAGCAGCCAGGACAGGGTTCGGGAGACCCAGTACTTC.

This clone was observed a single time. CDR3 DNA: TGTGCCAGCAGAAATTTCATGAACACTGAAGCTTTCTTT. Its translation: CASRNFMNTEAFF. The chain couples TRBV28 to TRBJ1-1; D remains unclear. V shed 6 bases and J shed 0 bases, with 8 bases lying between them. In germline, CDR1 is MDHEN, CDR2 SYDVKM. This CDR3 spans 13 amino acids.

The gene calls are TRBV2 and TRBJ2-7; 13 nucleotides match TRBD2. Germline V lookup: CDR1 SNHLY, CDR2 FYNNEI. J lost 2 bases, V lost 2 bases, and 9 bases had no gene match. The CDR3 totals 18 residues. CDR3 protein: CASSENSGGLAGPYEQYF. The CDR3 coding sequence is TGTGCCAGCAGTGAAAATTCCGGGGGACTAGCGGGACCCTACGAGCAGTACTTC.

Comment on this clone: Germline and junction disagree at one end, which may indicate a read error. The chain uses TRBV2 and TRBJ2-7, with a tentative D call TRBD2 (6 bases). The germline V gene has CDR1 SNHLY and CDR2 FYNNEI. This CDR3 has 13 residues. CDR3 loop: CASRETSYYEQYF. DNA of the CDR3: TGTGCCAGCCGTGAGACTAGTTACTACGAGCAGTACTTC.

CDR3 DNA sequence: TGCAGCACCGGCGGGGGGAGGGCCCAGTACTTC. Amino acids: CSTGGGRAQYF. This chain uses TRBV29-1 with TRBJ2-5; 8 bases line up with TRBD2. J was trimmed by 9 bases and V by 8 bases; bases with no gene match: 8. CDR3 length equals 11 residues. Germline CDR1 reads SQVTM; CDR2 reads ANQGSEA.

The V gene is TRBV18, the J gene TRBJ2-5; 8 nucleotides align to TRBD1. The CDR3 consists of 17 residues. Losses at the gene ends were 0 bases for V and 1 base for J; bases not matched to a gene: 7. Per the germline V gene, CDR1 is KGHSH and CDR2 is LQKENI. CDR3 nucleotide sequence: TGTGCCAGCTCACCACCGAGGACAGGGATCGCCCAAGAGACCCAGTACTTC. Protein product: CASSPPRTGIAQETQYF.

The V and J genes are TRBV4-3 and TRBJ2-7, with 12 positions matching TRBD2. The germline V gene encodes CDR1 LGHNA and CDR2 YSLEER. V lost 2 bases and J lost 4; bases outside the gene matches: 3. This CDR3 region has 15 residues. The CDR3 bases are TGCGCCAGCAGCCAACTAGCGGGAGGGCCTTACGAGCAGTACTTC. This encodes CASSQLAGGPYEQYF.

V is TRBV18 and J is TRBJ2-1, with a weak D call TRBD1 (6 bases). The CDR3 is 13 amino acids. CDR1 and CDR2 from the germline V gene are KGHSH and LQKENI. The V end lost 10 bases, the J end lost 0 bases, and 10 bases lay between the germline ends. CDR3 sequence: CATDRSSYNEQFF. CDR3 sequence (DNA): TGTGCCACCGACAGGAGCTCCTACAATGAGCAGTTCTTC.

The chain joins TRBV7-9 to TRBJ2-1; 10 bases map to TRBD2. This CDR3 has 15 residues. Looked up from germline, CDR1 is SEHNR and CDR2 is FQNEAQ (reference sequence). V shed 3 bases, J shed 9 bases, and the junction held 8 bases outside the gene matches. The CDR3 sequence: CASSLLAGDVSEQFF. CDR3 coding DNA: TGTGCCAGCAGCTTGCTAGCGGGAGACGTCAGTGAGCAGTTCTTC.

This clone was recorded a few times. The chain links TRBV4-2 to TRBJ2-3; 11 bases are shared with TRBD2. Germline CDR1 and CDR2: LGHNA and YNFKEQ. This CDR3 spans 16 amino acids. Unmatched junction bases numbered 0, after V lost 0 bases and J lost 1 base. CDR3 protein: CASSQELAGGTDTQYF. Written as DNA, the CDR3 is TGTGCCAGCAGCCAAGAACTAGCGGGAGGCACAGATACGCAGTATTTT.

The chain recombines TRBV25-1 with TRBJ1-4, with D possibly matching TRBD1 (5 bases). Trimming cost V 8 bases and J 0 bases, with 7 bases left between them. The germline CDR1 and CDR2 sequences are MGHDK and SYGVNS. The CDR3 covers 13 residues. The CDR3 sequence is CASWGATNEKLFF. The CDR3, as DNA: TGTGCCAGCTGGGGGGCAACTAATGAAAAACTGTTTTTT.

The chain joins TRBV5-1 to TRBJ1-1, with D perhaps matching TRBD1 (5 bases). Germline CDR1 reads SGHRS; CDR2 reads YFSETQ. The CDR3 sequence is 12 residues long. The ends were cut back, 4 bases at V and 7 bases at J, with 11 bases in the middle. Written as DNA, the CDR3 is TGCGCCAGCAGCCACAGCCAGGGTGAAGCTTTCTTT. Protein: CASSHSQGEAFF.

The chain couples TRBV4-2 to TRBJ2-1; D unresolved. Germline V CDR1 and CDR2: LGHNA, YNFKEQ. The CDR3 extends over 13 amino acids. V gave up 1 base and J gave up 5 bases, with 6 bases separating them. The CDR3 nucleotides read TGTGCCAGCAGCCAAGTCTTCGACAATGAGCAGTTCTTC. Translating gives CASSQVFDNEQFF.

There are a few counts of this clone. The gene calls are TRBV27 and TRBJ2-2; 8 bases map to TRBD1. Germline trimming cut 6 bases from V and 3 bases from J; bases unmatched to any gene: 6. CDR3 size: 15 residues. From germline, CDR1 is MNHEY and CDR2 SMNVEV (reference sequence). The CDR3 reads CASRIQGGYTGELFF. CDR3 sequence (DNA): TGTGCCAGCAGAATACAGGGGGGTTACACCGGGGAGCTGTTTTTT.

J is TRBJ1-2 and V is TRBV14; possible D gene TRBD1, 6 bases. CDR3 length: 13 amino acids. V was clipped by 3 bases and J by 3 bases, with 8 bases between them. Germline CDR1 is SGHDN and CDR2 is FVKESK. In DNA form, the CDR3 reads TGTGCCAGCAGCCATAGGACAGACTATGGCTACACCTTC. Translated, it gives CASSHRTDYGYTF.

The V gene is TRBV2, the J gene TRBJ2-1, with 8 bases fitting TRBD1. In germline, CDR1 is SNHLY, CDR2 FYNNEI. Losses at the gene ends were 6 bases for V and 0 bases for J; bases not matched to a gene: 7. This CDR3 is 16 amino acids long. The CDR3 reads CASRYDRGSSYNEQFF. The CDR3 DNA is TGTGCCAGCAGATACGACAGGGGAAGCTCCTACAATGAGCAGTTCTTC.

J is TRBJ2-3 and V is TRBV14, with 8 positions matching TRBD1. Germline trimming cut 3 bases from V and 6 bases from J; bases unmatched to any gene: 5. Germline V gene sequence: CDR1 SGHDN, CDR2 FVKESK. The CDR3 length is 14 residues. CDR3 bases: TGTGCCAGCAGCCAGGAAAACAGGGGGGATACGCAGTATTTT. This codes for CASSQENRGDTQYF. The full variable domain, in which reference TRBV14 and TRBJ2-3 provide the parts outside the CDR3, is EAGVTQFPSHSVIEKGQTVTLRCDPISGHDNLYWYRRVMGKEIKFLLHFVKESKQDESGMPNNRFLAERTGGTYSTLKVQPAELEDSGVYFCASSQENRGDTQYFGPGTRLTVL.

This clone was seen just once. This chain connects TRBV5-1 to TRBJ2-5; no clear D. Germline V gene lookup returns CDR1 SGHRS and CDR2 YFSETQ. There are 11 residues in the CDR3. V was clipped by 2 bases and J by 3 bases, with 2 bases between them. In DNA, the CDR3 is TGCGCCAGCAGCTTTAAAGAGACCCAGTACTTC. Protein: CASSFKETQYF.

This chain connects TRBV7-9 to TRBJ2-3; D is undetermined. Germline-derived CDR1 and CDR2 are SEHNR and FQNEAQ (reference sequence). This CDR3 comprises 13 residues. The ends were cut back, 5 bases at V and 5 bases at J, with 11 bases in the middle. Here the CDR3 reads CASSARLGDTQYF. CDR3 coding DNA: TGTGCCAGCAGCGCCCGACTCGGAGATACGCAGTATTTT. The full variable domain, completed using reference TRBV7-9 and TRBJ2-3, is DTGVSQNPRHKITKRGQNVTFRCDPISEHNRLYWYRQTLGQGPEFLTYFQNEAQLEKSRLLSDRFSAERPKGSFSTLEIQRTEQGDSAMYLCASSARLGDTQYFGPGTRLTVL.

V is TRBV18 and J is TRBJ2-5; TRBD1 agrees at 9 bases. CDR1 is KGHSH, CDR2 LQKENI, per germline. The length of the CDR3 is 14 residues. The J segment lost 5 bases and the V segment lost 6 bases, leaving 7 bases of the junction unmatched. In DNA form, the CDR3 reads TGTGCCAGCTCCTCCTACAGGGGGCTTGAGACCCAGTACTTC. It codes for CASSSYRGLETQYF.

This chain joins TRBV27 and TRBJ2-3, with TRBD2 matching over 10 bases. This CDR3 region has 15 residues. CDR1 MNHEY and CDR2 SMNVEV come from the germline V gene (reference sequence). The trim removed 4 bases at V and 1 base at J, leaving 2 bases unmatched. The DNA of the CDR3 is TGTGCCAGCAGTTCCGGGACTAGCGGCACAGATACGCAGTATTTT. Translating gives CASSSGTSGTDTQYF.

The rearrangement links TRBV10-3 to TRBJ1-1; the D gene is possibly TRBD1 (6 bases). CDR1 is ENHRY and CDR2 is SYGVKD in the germline V gene. CDR3 length: 15 residues. The V end was cut by 3 bases, the J end by 5 bases, with 16 bases between. CDR3 sequence: CAISDRGARNTEAFF. For the CDR3, the DNA is TGTGCCATCAGTGACCGGGGGGCGAGGAATACTGAAGCTTTCTTT.